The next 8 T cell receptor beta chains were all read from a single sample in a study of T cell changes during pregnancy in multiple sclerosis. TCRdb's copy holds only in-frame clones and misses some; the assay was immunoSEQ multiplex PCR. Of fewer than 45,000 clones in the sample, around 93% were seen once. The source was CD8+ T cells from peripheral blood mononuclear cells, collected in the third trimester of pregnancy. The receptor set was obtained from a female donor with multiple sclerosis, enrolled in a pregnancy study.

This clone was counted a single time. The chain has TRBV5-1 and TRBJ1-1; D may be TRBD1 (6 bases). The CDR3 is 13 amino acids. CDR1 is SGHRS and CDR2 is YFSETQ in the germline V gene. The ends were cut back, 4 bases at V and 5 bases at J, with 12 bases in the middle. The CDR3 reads CASSPDSWTEAFF. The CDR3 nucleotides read TGCGCCAGCAGCCCGGACAGCTGGACTGAAGCTTTCTTT.

The CDR3 loop is CASSIVAPGDEQFF. The CDR3 DNA reads as TGTGCCAGTAGTATAGTGGCCCCAGGGGATGAGCAGTTCTTC. The V call is TRBV19, the J call TRBJ2-1, with D possibly TRBD1 on 6 matching bases. The CDR3 totals 14 residues. Trimming shortened V by 1 base and J by 8 bases, and 12 bases separated the two germline ends. Germline CDR1 and CDR2: LNHDA and SQIVND (reference sequence).

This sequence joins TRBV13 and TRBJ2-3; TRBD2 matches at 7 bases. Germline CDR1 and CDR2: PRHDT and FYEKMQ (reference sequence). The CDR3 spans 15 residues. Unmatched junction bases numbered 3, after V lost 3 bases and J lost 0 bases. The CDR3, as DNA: TGTGCCAGCAGCTTGGGAGGGGTCAGCACAGATACGCAGTATTTT. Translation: CASSLGGVSTDTQYF.

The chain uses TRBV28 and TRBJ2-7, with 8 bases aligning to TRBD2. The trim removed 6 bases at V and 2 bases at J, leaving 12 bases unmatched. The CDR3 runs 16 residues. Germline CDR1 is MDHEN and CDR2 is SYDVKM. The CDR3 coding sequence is TGTGCCAGCAGACCCCTTAGCGGGGATGATACCTACGAGCAGTACTTC. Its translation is CASRPLSGDDTYEQYF.

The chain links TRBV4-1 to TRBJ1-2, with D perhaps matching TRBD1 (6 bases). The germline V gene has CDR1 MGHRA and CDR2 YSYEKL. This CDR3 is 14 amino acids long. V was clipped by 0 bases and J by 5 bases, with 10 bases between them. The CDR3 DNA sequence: TGCGCCAGCAGCCAAGACAGGGGCCCTTATGGCTACACCTTC. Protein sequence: CASSQDRGPYGYTF.

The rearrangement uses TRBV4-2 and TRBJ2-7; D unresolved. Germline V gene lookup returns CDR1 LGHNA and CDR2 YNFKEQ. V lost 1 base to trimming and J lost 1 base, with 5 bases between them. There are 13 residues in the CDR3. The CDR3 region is CASSQGRSYEQYF. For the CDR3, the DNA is TGTGCCAGCAGCCAAGGGCGGTCCTACGAGCAGTACTTC.

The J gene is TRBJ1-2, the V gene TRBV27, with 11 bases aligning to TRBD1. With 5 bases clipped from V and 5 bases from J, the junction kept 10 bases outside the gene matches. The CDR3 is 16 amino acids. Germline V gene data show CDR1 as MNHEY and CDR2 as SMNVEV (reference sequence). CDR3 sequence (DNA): TGTGCCAGCAGTCGTGGACAGGGGGCTAGTCAATATGGCTACACCTTC. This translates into CASSRGQGASQYGYTF.

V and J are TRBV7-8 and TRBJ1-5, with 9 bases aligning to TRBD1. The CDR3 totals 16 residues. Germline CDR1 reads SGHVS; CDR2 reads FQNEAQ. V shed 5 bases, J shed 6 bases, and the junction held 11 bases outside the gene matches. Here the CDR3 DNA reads TGTGCCAGCAGCCTCTACTCAGGGACAGGGATTCAGCCCCAGCATTTT. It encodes CASSLYSGTGIQPQHF.